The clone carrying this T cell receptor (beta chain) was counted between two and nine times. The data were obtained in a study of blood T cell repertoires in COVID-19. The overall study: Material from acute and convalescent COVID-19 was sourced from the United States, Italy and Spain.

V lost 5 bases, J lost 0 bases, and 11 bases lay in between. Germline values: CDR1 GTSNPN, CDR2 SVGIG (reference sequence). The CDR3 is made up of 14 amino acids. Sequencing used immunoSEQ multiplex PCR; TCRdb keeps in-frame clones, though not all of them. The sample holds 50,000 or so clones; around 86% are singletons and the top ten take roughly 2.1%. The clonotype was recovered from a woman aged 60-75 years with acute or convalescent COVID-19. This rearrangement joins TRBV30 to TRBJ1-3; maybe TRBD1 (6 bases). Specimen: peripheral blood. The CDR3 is CAWVRTVSGNTIYF. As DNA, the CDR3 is TGTGCCTGGGTTAGGACAGTCTCTGGAAACACCATATATTTT.